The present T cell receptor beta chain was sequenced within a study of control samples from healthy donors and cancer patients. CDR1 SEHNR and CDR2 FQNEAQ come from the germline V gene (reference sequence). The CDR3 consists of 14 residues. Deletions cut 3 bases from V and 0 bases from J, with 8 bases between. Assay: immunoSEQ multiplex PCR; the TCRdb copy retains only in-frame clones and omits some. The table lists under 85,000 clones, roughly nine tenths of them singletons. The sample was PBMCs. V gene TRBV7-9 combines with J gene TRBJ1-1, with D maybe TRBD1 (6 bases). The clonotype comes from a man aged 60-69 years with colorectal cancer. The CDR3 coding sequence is TGTGCCAGCAGCTTGGGGGGGCTGAACACTGAAGCTTTCTTT. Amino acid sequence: CASSLGGLNTEAFF.